These 30 T cell receptor beta chains share one sample of origin, sequenced in a study of identical twins. TCRdb re-derived calls from the 5' RACE reads in MiXCR, one entry per CDR3 protein. The sample consists of about 200,000 distinct CDR3 sequences, around 8% of them appearing once. This same sample was also part of a study on yellow fever vaccine responses in identical twins.

Material: memory (CD45RO+) T cells sorted from blood. Source of these receptors: a woman between 18 and 30 years old in good health.

Worth noting for this clonotype: With a much larger clone just one base away, this may be a read error. The chain links TRBV6-1 to TRBJ2-7; weak D call: TRBD2 (5 bases). The CDR3 is 14 residues long. The ends were cut back, 6 bases at V and 2 bases at J, with 14 bases in the middle. Germline lookup yields CDR1 MNHNS and CDR2 SASEGT. CDR3 region: CASSAGIGTYEQYF. The CDR3 nucleotides read TGTGCCAGCAGCGCCGGGATAGGTACCTACGAGCAGTACTTC.

The rearrangement links TRBV7-8 to TRBJ2-1; 10 bases line up with TRBD2. The CDR3 has 16 amino acids. Germline V gene data show CDR1 as SGHVS and CDR2 as FQNEAQ. The ends lost 7 bases at V and 6 bases at J; junction bases unmatched: 12. CDR3 bases: TGTGCCAGCACCCACTTCCACTCTAGCGGGAGCAATGAGCAGTTCTTC. Translation: CASTHFHSSGSNEQFF.

The V and J genes are TRBV20-1 and TRBJ2-3, with 8 bases identical to TRBD2. The germline gives CDR1 DFQATT, CDR2 SNEGSKA (reference sequence). The CDR3 has 14 residues. V lost 2 bases, J lost 8 bases, and 9 bases stayed unmatched. CDR3 residues: CSARPTGLGSTQYF. DNA for the CDR3: TGCAGTGCTAGACCTACGGGACTAGGATCTACGCAGTATTTT.

The chain carries TRBV10-3 and TRBJ2-3, with 14 positions matching TRBD2. The CDR3 spans 16 residues. J gave up 2 bases and V 6 bases, and 4 bases lay outside the gene matches. Germline lookup yields CDR1 ENHRY and CDR2 SYGVKD. The CDR3 spells CAIRGTSGRNTDTQYF. CDR3 coding DNA: TGTGCCATCAGGGGGACTAGCGGGAGAAACACAGATACGCAGTATTTT.

This clonotype was picked up a small number of times. The J gene is TRBJ1-3, the V gene TRBV15; D is unresolved. The CDR3 runs 12 residues. V gave up 6 bases and J gave up 2 bases, with 5 bases separating them. Germline V CDR1 and CDR2: LNHNV, YYDKDF (reference sequence). The CDR3 here is CATSDPGNTIYF. The CDR3 coding sequence is TGTGCCACCAGTGACCCTGGAAACACCATATATTTT.

This clonotype showed up many times. The chain uses TRBV4-3 and TRBJ2-7, with D maybe TRBD2 (5 bases). The CDR3 has 15 amino acids. Germline CDR1 is LGHNA and CDR2 is YSLEER. V gave up 1 base and J gave up 0 bases, with 10 bases separating them. The CDR3 loop is CASSQVAKSSYEQYF. The DNA for the CDR3 is TGCGCCAGCAGCCAAGTAGCGAAGAGCTCCTACGAGCAGTACTTC.

This clonotype was observed many times. The chain is built from TRBV5-1 and TRBJ1-1, with unresolved D. The V end lost 1 base, the J end lost 2 bases, and 9 bases lay between the germline ends. Per the germline V gene, CDR1 is SGHRS and CDR2 is YFSETQ. The CDR3 totals 14 residues. CDR3: CASSLRGLNTEAFF. The CDR3 coding sequence is TGCGCCAGCAGCTTGAGAGGGCTAAACACTGAAGCTTTCTTT.

V usage is TRBV3-1 and J usage is TRBJ1-5; a weak D match, TRBD1 (6 bases). CDR1 and CDR2 from the germline V gene are LGHDT and YNNKEL (reference sequence). V was cut by 0 bases and J by 3 bases, with 9 bases left in between. The CDR3 runs 15 residues. The CDR3 sequence is CASSQEQGHNQPQHF. The CDR3 DNA reads as TGTGCCAGCAGCCAAGAACAGGGCCACAATCAGCCCCAGCATTTT. The full variable domain, its missing parts supplied by reference TRBV3-1 and TRBJ1-5, is DTAVSQTPKYLVTQMGNDKSIKCEQNLGHDTMYWYKQDSKKFLKIMFSYNNKELIINETVPNRFSPKSPDKAHLNLHINSLELGDSAVYFCASSQEQGHNQPQHFGDGTRLSIL.

This clonotype turned up a few times. The V gene is TRBV12-3 or TRBV12-4, the J gene TRBJ2-1, with 9 bases fitting TRBD2. V lost 6 bases, J lost 0 bases, and 6 bases stayed unmatched. This CDR3 is 16 amino acids long. CDR3 DNA sequence: TGTGCCAGCAGCCCGCTAGCGGGGACCTCCTACAATGAGCAGTTCTTC. Encoded protein: CASSPLAGTSYNEQFF.

The genes are TRBV3-1 and TRBJ1-2; D might be TRBD1 (5 bases). The CDR3 spans 15 residues. Trimming took 5 bases from V and 8 from J, leaving 21 bases between them. The germline V gene has CDR1 LGHDT and CDR2 YNNKEL (reference sequence). The CDR3 loop is CASSAGLEGLSGYTF. CDR3 nucleotides: TGTGCCAGCAGCGCAGGCCTGGAGGGGCTTTCGGGCTACACCTTC.

This clonotype was detected ten times or more. The chain combines TRBV6-2 or TRBV6-3 with TRBJ2-6; D is ambiguous. The germline gives CDR1 MNHEY, CDR2 SVGEGT. V was trimmed by 0 bases and J by 2 bases, leaving 2 bases between them. CDR3 length: 14 amino acids. CDR3: CASSYSPGANVLTF. The CDR3 DNA reads TGTGCCAGCAGTTACTCGCCTGGGGCCAACGTCCTGACTTTC.

This clonotype was observed a few times. V gene TRBV25-1 combines with J gene TRBJ2-3; 7 positions match TRBD2. J gave up 7 bases and V 4 bases, and 14 bases lay outside the gene matches. Germline assignment: CDR1 MGHDK and CDR2 SYGVNS. CDR3 length: 16 residues. The CDR3 DNA sequence: TGTGCCAGCAGTGTGTACGGGCCATCGGGGGGAAATACGCAGTATTTT. The encoded protein is CASSVYGPSGGNTQYF.

This clonotype was recorded many times. This chain uses TRBV4-2 with TRBJ2-7; no reliable D call. CDR3 length: 14 amino acids. Germline CDR1 LGHNA, CDR2 YNFKEQ. V was trimmed by 0 bases and J by 6 bases, leaving 12 bases between them. The CDR3 region is CASSQDTASREQYF. CDR3 sequence (DNA): TGTGCCAGCAGCCAAGATACGGCGAGTCGCGAGCAGTACTTC.

The chain is built from TRBV5-1 and TRBJ2-1; maybe TRBD1 (6 bases). Germline lookup yields CDR1 SGHRS and CDR2 YFSETQ. This CDR3 has 15 amino acids. Trimming left V 4 bases short and J 0 bases short, with 11 bases between. CDR3 DNA sequence: TGCGCCAGCAGCAGGGGGAGAGGCTCCTACAATGAGCAGTTCTTC. Encoded protein: CASSRGRGSYNEQFF.

This clonotype was picked up many times. The V gene is TRBV12-3 or TRBV12-4, the J gene TRBJ1-1; TRBD1 aligns across 8 bases. This CDR3 is 14 amino acids long. J lost 5 bases, V lost 6 bases, and 8 bases had no gene match. The CDR3 sequence: CASSPGQEWTEAFF. As DNA, the CDR3 is TGTGCCAGCAGCCCGGGACAGGAGTGGACTGAAGCTTTCTTT.

The chain carries TRBV5-5 and TRBJ2-1, with 7 nucleotides matching TRBD1. There are 15 residues in the CDR3. The germline gives CDR1 SGHKS, CDR2 YYEKEE (reference sequence). After removal of 2 bases from V and 1 base from J, the junction contained 3 bases not matched to a gene. Here the CDR3 reads CASSLDRVSYNEQFF. DNA of the CDR3: TGTGCCAGCAGCTTAGACAGGGTATCCTACAATGAGCAGTTCTTC.

This clonotype occurred many times. V usage is TRBV11-3 and J usage is TRBJ2-1; D call uncertain. This CDR3 has 12 residues. Trimming stripped 0 bases from V and 9 bases from J, with 6 bases between. Germline V gives CDR1 SGHNT, CDR2 YENEEA. The CDR3 region is CASSLESGEQFF. The CDR3 DNA reads TGTGCCAGCAGCTTAGAAAGTGGTGAGCAGTTCTTC.

This clonotype occurred many times. The chain uses TRBV10-3 and TRBJ1-5, with D perhaps TRBD1 (5 bases). Germline V lookup: CDR1 ENHRY, CDR2 SYGVKD. The V end was cut by 6 bases, the J end by 2 bases, with 14 bases between. The CDR3 has 15 residues. DNA for the CDR3: TGTGCCATCAGGGGATATTTCAGGGGCAATCAGCCCCAGCATTTT. As protein: CAIRGYFRGNQPQHF.

This rearrangement joins TRBV3-1 to TRBJ2-1; TRBD2 aligns across 8 bases. Germline assignment: CDR1 LGHDT and CDR2 YNNKEL (reference sequence). The CDR3 totals 15 residues. V was pared by 4 bases and J by 4 bases, with 6 bases of the junction left unmatched. In DNA, the CDR3 is TGTGCCAGCAGCCTCACTAGCGGCGAGTACAATGAGCAGTTCTTC. It yields the protein CASSLTSGEYNEQFF.

The J gene is TRBJ1-1, the V gene TRBV3-1; D not certain. Germline CDR1 and CDR2: LGHDT and YNNKEL (reference sequence). Trimming cost V 4 bases and J 5 bases, with 8 bases left between them. This CDR3 comprises 12 residues. The CDR3 loop reads CASSLWRTEAFF. DNA of the CDR3: TGTGCCAGCAGCCTATGGAGGACTGAAGCTTTCTTT.

This clonotype was observed a few times. V and J are TRBV6-1 and TRBJ2-7; TRBD1 agrees at 9 bases. The germline V gene encodes CDR1 MNHNS and CDR2 SASEGT. V lost 4 bases and J lost 7; bases outside the gene matches: 11. The length of the CDR3 is 15 residues. The CDR3 reads CASSASGTGSGEQYF. Written as DNA, the CDR3 is TGTGCCAGCAGTGCGTCCGGGACAGGGTCGGGAGAGCAGTACTTC.

This clonotype was seen a few times. The chain employs TRBV2 and TRBJ2-5; perhaps D is TRBD1 or TRBD2 (6 bases each). Germline CDR1 SNHLY, CDR2 FYNNEI. V was shortened by 8 bases and J by 4 bases, with 17 bases between the two germline ends. CDR3 length: 14 amino acids. CDR3 loop: CASGSRGRSETQYF. The DNA for the CDR3 is TGTGCCAGCGGGTCGAGGGGGAGGTCAGAGACCCAGTACTTC.

This chain uses TRBV12-3 or TRBV12-4 with TRBJ1-5; a possible D gene is TRBD1 (6 bases). V was pared by 7 bases and J by 4 bases, with 14 bases between. The CDR3 is 14 residues long. As DNA, the CDR3 is TGTGCCAGCACCGCCGACAGGCTTAATCAGCCCCAGCATTTT. This sequence encodes CASTADRLNQPQHF.

The chain recombines TRBV4-3 with TRBJ2-2; maybe TRBD2 (5 bases). The CDR3 covers 15 residues. The germline V gene has CDR1 LGHNA and CDR2 YSLEER. With 0 bases removed from V and 8 bases from J, the gap between germline ends came to 13 bases. The CDR3 loop is CASSQEFTSRGELFF. CDR3 bases: TGCGCCAGCAGCCAAGAATTCACTAGTCGTGGGGAGCTGTTTTTT.

The V gene is TRBV7-2, the J gene TRBJ2-3; 14 bases line up with TRBD2. V gave up 5 bases and J gave up 5 bases; unmatched junction bases: 6. Germline V gene sequence: CDR1 SGHTA, CDR2 FQGNSA. This CDR3 contains 16 residues. In DNA, the CDR3 is TGTGCCAGCAGCCTATACGGGACTAGCGGGAGAGATACGCAGTATTTT. Translating it yields CASSLYGTSGRDTQYF.

About this clonotype itself: A single base separates this from a much larger clone, so it may be a read error. Without the conserved terminal phenylalanine or tryptophan, this CDR3 likely stems from a read error. This chain uses TRBV20-1 with TRBJ1-3, with a possible D match to TRBD1 (5 bases). The V end was cut by 6 bases, the J end by 2 bases, with 8 bases between. Germline V gene data show CDR1 as DFQATT and CDR2 as SNEGSKA (reference sequence). The CDR3 extends over 12 amino acids. Written as DNA, the CDR3 is TGCAGTGCACGGGGACCTGGAAACACCATATATATT. Its protein product is CSARGPGNTIYI.

A remark on this clonotype: A much larger clone differs from this one at a single base, so this may be a read error. The rearrangement links TRBV12-3 or TRBV12-4 to TRBJ2-5; 8 bases are shared with TRBD1. Trimming removed 3 bases from V and 9 bases from J; junction bases left unmatched: 9. This CDR3 region has 14 residues. CDR3 bases: TGTGCCAGCAGTTTTGCAGGGGGCTCGGAGGCCCAGTACTTC. Protein sequence: CASSFAGGSEAQYF.

This clonotype was seen repeatedly, ten times or more. The genes are TRBV12-3 or TRBV12-4 and TRBJ1-5, with D possibly being TRBD1 (6 bases). Trimming pared 3 bases from V and 9 bases from J, leaving 18 bases between. The CDR3 is 15 amino acids. DNA of the CDR3: TGTGCCAGCAGTTTGGCAGGGGACCTCGGGCGGCCCCAGCATTTT. It specifies CASSLAGDLGRPQHF.

CDR3 coding DNA: TGTGCCACCAGCAGAGGGGGATCTAGCGCGGGAGAGCAGTACTTC. Its protein product is CATSRGGSSAGEQYF. The rearrangement links TRBV15 to TRBJ2-7; TRBD2 might be the D (6 bases). V gave up 1 base and J gave up 7 bases, with 17 bases separating them. Per germline, CDR1 LNHNV and CDR2 YYDKDF (reference sequence). The CDR3 is made up of 15 amino acids.

In its sample, this clonotype was seen a few times. V and J are TRBV4-1 and TRBJ2-2; 9 bases agree with TRBD2. V shed 4 bases and J 9 bases; nucleotides not matched to a gene: 3. Germline V gene data show CDR1 as MGHRA and CDR2 as YSYEKL. This CDR3 has 13 residues. CDR3 coding DNA: TGCGCCAGCAGCCCTGGACTAGCGTGGGAGCTGTTTTTT. Residues: CASSPGLAWELFF.